Each of the 5 T cell receptor beta chains below was sequenced from the same sample in a study of metastatic and nonmetastatic thyroid tumors (dated by TCRdb to the early 2020s). The library was made by PCR. The sequencing machine was an Illumina HiSeq 4000. TCRdb trimmed public reads at Q25 via fastp, called clones via MiXCR and kept in-frame beta chains. This sample has more than 90,000 clones in its table, and roughly 13% of those were observed once. The ten largest clonotypes hold 11% of the sample. No treatment had been received by any patient before thyroid surgery. Sequenced material: blood. The source of these receptors is a female donor with papillary thyroid cancer or a benign thyroid nodule (not recorded which). Some clones in this sample may be carry-over from other donors' samples.

V usage is TRBV7-9 and J usage is TRBJ2-1; 7 bases align to TRBD2. The CDR3 sequence is 15 residues long. Looked up from germline, CDR1 is SEHNR and CDR2 is FQNEAQ (reference sequence). Trimming removed 5 bases from V and 2 bases from J; junction bases left unmatched: 6. The CDR3 DNA reads TGTGCCAGCAGCCGAGACAGCGGGGCCTACAATGAGCAGTTCTTC. Its protein is CASSRDSGAYNEQFF.

The chain combines TRBV6-2 or TRBV6-3 with TRBJ2-7; no clear D. The CDR3 extends over 12 amino acids. Germline lookup yields CDR1 MNHEY and CDR2 SVGEGT. The V end lost 9 bases, the J end lost 0 bases, and 9 bases lay between the germline ends. CDR3 amino acids: CARSYNSYEQYF. CDR3 DNA: TGTGCCAGAAGCTATAACTCCTACGAGCAGTACTTC.

This clone was observed many times. Possible read error: a much larger clone is one base away. The gene calls are TRBV19 and TRBJ2-1; 9 bases match TRBD1. The CDR3 spans 12 residues. From germline, CDR1 is LNHDA and CDR2 SQIVND (reference sequence). DNA of the CDR3: TGTGCCGGTAGGGACAGGGCGGGAGAGCAGTTCTTC. Translation gives CAGRDRAGEQFF.

This clone was seen many times. The rearrangement uses TRBV28 and TRBJ1-5; 7 bases are shared with TRBD1. Per the germline V gene, CDR1 is MDHEN and CDR2 is SYDVKM. J gave up 2 bases and V 3 bases, and 7 bases lay outside the gene matches. The CDR3 consists of 16 residues. The DNA for the CDR3 is TGTGCCAGCAGTTTGATTTTAGGGGGCGGCAATCAGCCCCAGCATTTT. Amino acids: CASSLILGGGNQPQHF.

This clone was recorded many times. This sequence joins TRBV13 and TRBJ2-7; D may correspond to TRBD1 or TRBD2 (5 bases each). The CDR3 is made up of 18 amino acids. The V gene's germline CDR1 is PRHDT and CDR2 FYEKMQ (reference sequence). V was cut by 1 base and J by 3 bases, with 22 bases left in between. This CDR3 reads CASSLVSLWRQGNYEQYF. CDR3 bases: TGTGCCAGCAGCTTAGTTTCACTGTGGAGGCAGGGAAACTACGAGCAGTACTTC.